This TCR beta chain emerged from a study of T cells in Graves' hyperthyroidism and ophthalmopathy. RNA transcripts were the template for amplifying TCR beta CDR3 regions. RT-PCR in the first round (using the HTBI primer set) targeted the TCR CDR3. TCRdb recomputed calls from the multiplex PCR reads with MiXCR, one row per CDR3 protein. The table includes 610,000 or so distinct CDR3 sequences, about half detected once. The V gene lost 10 bases and the J gene lost 0 bases, with 10 bases spanning the gap. The germline V gene has CDR1 SEHNR and CDR2 FQNEAQ (reference sequence). The CDR3 is made up of 13 amino acids. Exclusions: uncontrolled infection, other autoimmune disease, pregnancy, lactation.

The V and J genes are TRBV7-9 and TRBJ2-1; D not certain. This sequence originates from a woman aged 18-29 years with Graves' hyperthyroidism. The specimen was peripheral blood or thyroid tissue (not recorded which). CDR3 region: CATSFGSYNEQFF. The DNA for the CDR3 is TGTGCCACCTCTTTTGGCTCCTACAATGAGCAGTTCTTC.